The 31 T cell receptor beta chains presented below share a single source sample, sequenced in a study of cytomegalovirus exposure and HLA in healthy donors. PCR involved 60 Vbeta and 13 Jbeta primers. The data were produced by immunoSEQ multiplex PCR, yet TCRdb's version contains in-frame clones alone and is incomplete. The sample lists roughly 200,000 clones; 8.5% to 10% were seen once. The source material was PBMCs. These receptors all stem from a woman aged 25 to 45 in good health and CMV-seropositive.

The chain has TRBV6-5 and TRBJ2-7; D may be TRBD1 (6 bases). V lost 0 bases and J 3 bases, leaving 12 bases between the germline ends. This CDR3 comprises 15 residues. Per the germline V gene, CDR1 is MNHEY and CDR2 is SVGAGI. The CDR3 nucleotides are TGTGCCAGCAGTTACTCCTACAGGGCAGGCTACGAGCAGTACTTC. Translation: CASSYSYRAGYEQYF.

The chain couples TRBV15 to TRBJ2-7, with 7 bases that match TRBD1. The CDR3 runs 13 residues. V shed 3 bases and J 6 bases; nucleotides not matched to a gene: 5. Germline values: CDR1 LNHNV, CDR2 YYDKDF (reference sequence). The CDR3 DNA follows: TGTGCCACCAGCAGGGAGACAGGGACCGAGCAGTACTTC. It translates to CATSRETGTEQYF.

This clone turned up a few times. The rearrangement links TRBV28 to TRBJ1-2; 8 nucleotides line up with TRBD1. Germline CDR1 MDHEN, CDR2 SYDVKM. Trimming cost V 6 bases and J 7 bases; bases outside gene matches: 10. This CDR3 contains 14 residues. The CDR3 protein is CASRIQGDEGGYTF. Written as DNA, the CDR3 is TGTGCCAGCAGGATACAGGGGGACGAGGGTGGCTACACCTTC.

This clone occurred a few times. The genes are TRBV4-1 and TRBJ2-3, with D perhaps TRBD2 (5 bases). Germline V gene data show CDR1 as MGHRA and CDR2 as YSYEKL. V gave up 4 bases and J gave up 2 bases, with 13 bases separating them. This CDR3 region has 15 residues. The CDR3 reads CASSPGGPITDTQYF. The CDR3 region has the DNA TGCGCCAGCAGCCCAGGAGGCCCCATCACAGATACGCAGTATTTT.

The chain recombines TRBV7-9 with TRBJ2-1; a weak D match, TRBD2 (7 bases). Deletions cut 6 bases from V and 0 bases from J, with 21 bases between. The germline CDR1 and CDR2 sequences are SEHNR and FQNEAQ (reference sequence). There are 18 residues in the CDR3. The CDR3 loop reads CASRSRGASVSSYNEQFF. The CDR3 DNA reads TGTGCCAGCAGGTCCCGGGGGGCTAGCGTTAGCTCCTACAATGAGCAGTTCTTC.

This chain uses TRBV7-2 with TRBJ2-1; a weak D match, TRBD2 (5 bases). This CDR3 contains 13 residues. Trimming shortened V by 5 bases and J by 10 bases, and 15 bases separated the two germline ends. Per germline, CDR1 SGHTA and CDR2 FQGNSA. CDR3 DNA sequence: TGTGCCAGCAGCACCTCACCCCGGGGAGAGCAGTTCTTC. It yields the protein CASSTSPRGEQFF. The full variable domain, rest sourced from reference TRBV7-2 and TRBJ2-1, is GAGVSQSPSNKVTEKGKDVELRCDPISGHTALYWYRQSLGQGLEFLIYFQGNSAPDKSGLPSDRFSAERTGGSVSTLTIQRTQQEDSAVYLCASSTSPRGEQFFGPGTRLTVL.

This clone appeared a few times. The V gene is TRBV14, the J gene TRBJ1-2; 8 bases fit TRBD1. In germline, CDR1 is SGHDN, CDR2 FVKESK. This CDR3 has 14 amino acids. V was clipped by 4 bases and J by 3 bases; unmatched bases: 4. The CDR3 is CASSPQGVDYGYTF. Written as DNA, the CDR3 is TGTGCCAGCAGCCCACAGGGGGTTGACTATGGCTACACCTTC.

The chain has TRBV7-9 and TRBJ2-1; perhaps TRBD1 as D (7 bases). CDR1 SEHNR and CDR2 FQNEAQ come from the germline V gene (reference sequence). Deletions cut 3 bases from V and 12 bases from J, with 15 bases between. This CDR3 spans 13 amino acids. CDR3 region: CASSFGGGAGQFF. CDR3 DNA: TGTGCCAGCAGCTTCGGAGGGGGCGCAGGGCAGTTCTTC. Based on the CDR3 plus reference TRBV7-9 and TRBJ2-1, the full variable domain is DTGVSQNPRHKITKRGQNVTFRCDPISEHNRLYWYRQTLGQGPEFLTYFQNEAQLEKSRLLSDRFSAERPKGSFSTLEIQRTEQGDSAMYLCASSFGGGAGQFFGPGTRLTVL.

This clone has only a few counts. The chain has TRBV4-1 and TRBJ1-2; possibly TRBD1 for D (5 bases). The length of the CDR3 is 14 residues. The germline V gene has CDR1 MGHRA and CDR2 YSYEKL. V shed 1 base and J shed 8 bases, with 14 bases lying between them. The DNA for the CDR3 is TGCGCCAGCAGCCAAGTAGCGGGGGTGAACGGCTACACCTTC. Residues: CASSQVAGVNGYTF.

The chain has TRBV2 and TRBJ2-5; 8 bases are shared with TRBD1. Germline lookup yields CDR1 SNHLY and CDR2 FYNNEI. This CDR3 comprises 14 residues. Trimming cost V 9 bases and J 3 bases; bases outside gene matches: 9. The CDR3 nucleotides are TGTGCCAGAGCCCGCCAGACAGGGGAAGAGACCCAGTACTTC. As protein: CARARQTGEETQYF.

This clone has only a few counts. The chain employs TRBV7-9 and TRBJ1-2; 10 nucleotides agree with TRBD1. Per germline, CDR1 SEHNR and CDR2 FQNEAQ (reference sequence). V shed 5 bases, J shed 8 bases, and the junction held 11 bases outside the gene matches. The length of the CDR3 is 15 residues. Here the CDR3 reads CASSRQGALRWGYTF. In DNA form, the CDR3 reads TGTGCCAGCAGCCGACAGGGGGCCCTGCGTTGGGGCTACACCTTC. The complete variable domain, with remaining parts taken from reference TRBV7-9 and TRBJ1-2, reads DTGVSQNPRHKITKRGQNVTFRCDPISEHNRLYWYRQTLGQGPEFLTYFQNEAQLEKSRLLSDRFSAERPKGSFSTLEIQRTEQGDSAMYLCASSRQGALRWGYTFGSGTRLTVV.

This chain uses TRBV4-2 with TRBJ2-1; D is perhaps TRBD2 (5 bases). The germline V gene encodes CDR1 LGHNA and CDR2 YNFKEQ. The V end lost 4 bases, the J end lost 7 bases, and 20 bases lay between the germline ends. The CDR3 has 16 residues. CDR3: CASSPTLAQLSNEQFF. The CDR3, as DNA: TGTGCCAGCAGCCCGACCTTAGCGCAACTAAGTAATGAGCAGTTCTTC.

The chain uses TRBV5-1 and TRBJ2-2; possible D gene TRBD1, 6 bases. Trimming stripped 5 bases from V and 6 bases from J, with 17 bases between. This CDR3 region has 15 residues. The V gene's germline CDR1 is SGHRS and CDR2 YFSETQ. Written as DNA, the CDR3 is TGCGCCAGCAGAGATAAACAGGGTGTCCCCGGGGAGCTGTTTTTT. As protein: CASRDKQGVPGELFF.

The chain has TRBV5-1 and TRBJ2-5; TRBD2 matches 8 bases. CDR3 size: 15 residues. Germline trimming cut 4 bases from V and 5 bases from J; bases unmatched to any gene: 10. Germline-derived CDR1 and CDR2 are SGHRS and YFSETQ. The CDR3 here is CASSPPAGVEETQYF. In DNA form, the CDR3 reads TGCGCCAGCAGCCCCCCAGCGGGAGTTGAGGAGACCCAGTACTTC.

This clone has a handful of counts. This chain uses TRBV7-2 with TRBJ1-2, with TRBD1 matching over 9 bases. Germline V gene lookup returns CDR1 SGHTA and CDR2 FQGNSA. The J segment lost 8 bases and the V segment lost 3 bases, leaving 4 bases of the junction unmatched. The CDR3 is 13 residues long. CDR3 amino acids: CASSLTGTGGYTF. The CDR3 DNA is TGTGCCAGCAGCTTGACCGGGACAGGGGGCTACACCTTC.

The rearrangement uses TRBV5-4 and TRBJ2-1; 9 positions match TRBD1. This CDR3 is built from 14 residues. V shed 10 bases and J 6 bases; nucleotides not matched to a gene: 11. CDR1 and CDR2 (germline): SGHNT, YYREEE (reference sequence). CDR3 sequence reads: CAGMRQGVTNEQFF. The CDR3 DNA is TGTGCCGGGATGAGACAGGGGGTTACCAATGAGCAGTTCTTC. Supplemented by reference TRBV5-4 and TRBJ2-1, the full variable domain reads ETGVTQSPTHLIKTRGQQVTLRCSSQSGHNTVSWYQQALGQGPQFIFQYYREEENGRGNFPPRFSGLQFPNYSSELNVNALELDDSALYLCAGMRQGVTNEQFFGPGTRLTVL.

The gene calls are TRBV29-1 and TRBJ2-1, with unresolved D. This CDR3 has 15 amino acids. Germline assignment: CDR1 SQVTM and CDR2 ANQGSEA. Trimming took 3 bases from V and 1 from J, leaving 13 bases between them. CDR3 bases: TGCAGCGTTGATTCGGCGGATAAGTCCTACAATGAGCAGTTCTTC. Residues: CSVDSADKSYNEQFF.

The CDR3 DNA reads TGTGCCAGCAGTAAGACAGGGGACAGCTATGGCTACACCTTC. Translation: CASSKTGDSYGYTF. The J gene is TRBJ1-2, the V gene TRBV2; 8 nucleotides align to TRBD1. The CDR3 extends over 14 amino acids. Germline CDR1 SNHLY, CDR2 FYNNEI. The V gene end was trimmed by 5 bases and the J gene end by 4 bases; junction bases not matched to a gene: 6.

Details on this clone: One end of the junction varies from germline; a read error may be responsible. The gene calls are TRBV30 and TRBJ2-6; a weak D match, TRBD1 (5 bases). CDR1 is GTSNPN and CDR2 is SVGIG in the germline V gene (reference sequence). CDR3 size: 14 residues. The CDR3 loop is CAWSVGSGANALTF. For the CDR3, the DNA is TGTGCCTGGAGTGTAGGCTCTGGGGCCAACGCCCTGACTTTC.

V is TRBV27 and J is TRBJ2-1, with TRBD2 matching over 9 bases. Germline assignment: CDR1 MNHEY and CDR2 SMNVEV (reference sequence). This CDR3 has 19 residues. With 6 bases clipped from V and 3 bases from J, the junction kept 18 bases outside the gene matches. CDR3 bases: TGTGCCAGCAGCCCCCCAGGGAGGCTATCACTAGCGGGCTACAATGAGCAGTTCTTC. This gives the protein CASSPPGRLSLAGYNEQFF.

The chain combines TRBV7-3 with TRBJ2-1; D ambiguous. This CDR3 comprises 16 residues. CDR1 is SGHTA and CDR2 is FQGTGA in the germline V gene. V lost 1 base and J lost 4, with 14 bases in between. DNA of the CDR3: TGTGCCAGCAGCTTAAAGAGGATGACTCGTTACAATGAGCAGTTCTTC. It is translated as CASSLKRMTRYNEQFF.

There are a few counts of this clone. The genes are TRBV29-1 and TRBJ2-7; 7 positions match TRBD2. This CDR3 has 15 residues. Trimming at V came to 3 bases and at J to 2 bases, leaving 10 bases not matched to a gene. Germline CDR1 and CDR2: SQVTM and ANQGSEA. The chain's CDR3 is CSVEVLGGTTYEQYF. For the CDR3, the DNA is TGCAGCGTTGAGGTGCTGGGAGGGACCACCTACGAGCAGTACTTC.

The V call is TRBV7-9, the J call TRBJ2-3; D gene ambiguous. Germline CDR1 is SEHNR and CDR2 is FQNEAQ (reference sequence). This CDR3 has 14 residues. Deletions cut 3 bases from V and 0 bases from J, with 7 bases between. The CDR3: CASSFLSSTDTQYF. Written as DNA, the CDR3 is TGTGCCAGCAGCTTCCTTAGTAGCACAGATACGCAGTATTTT.

This clone was found a few times. This chain connects TRBV5-1 to TRBJ2-1; the match to TRBD2 covers 10 bases. The CDR3 sequence is 17 residues long. CDR1 SGHRS and CDR2 YFSETQ come from the germline V gene. V dropped 2 bases and J dropped 1; count of bases not matched to a gene: 6. CDR3 nucleotide sequence: TGCGCCAGCAGCTTACAACTAGCGGGACAGTCCTACAATGAGCAGTTCTTC. Translation: CASSLQLAGQSYNEQFF.

This chain joins TRBV7-2 and TRBJ2-7, with a weak D call TRBD1 (6 bases). CDR1 and CDR2 from the germline V gene are SGHTA and FQGNSA. Trimming took 4 bases from V and 3 from J, leaving 13 bases between them. The CDR3 has 14 amino acids. The CDR3 nucleotides read TGTGCCAGCAGCTCTCCACAGGGAATCTACGAGCAGTACTTC. Translated, it gives CASSSPQGIYEQYF.

The chain has TRBV5-1 and TRBJ2-3; no definite D call. The CDR3 sequence is 14 residues long. Germline V gene sequence: CDR1 SGHRS, CDR2 YFSETQ. V was trimmed by 4 bases and J by 2 bases, leaving 11 bases between them. The DNA of the CDR3 is TGCGCCAGCAGCGAGACTTGGTACACAGATACGCAGTATTTT. It translates to CASSETWYTDTQYF.

In its sample, this clone was seen a few times. The chain has TRBV13 and TRBJ2-7, with D possibly TRBD1 on 6 matching bases. The CDR3 has 14 residues. V was pared by 1 base and J by 2 bases, with 9 bases between. From germline, CDR1 is PRHDT and CDR2 FYEKMQ (reference sequence). The CDR3: CASSLDGQPYEQYF. CDR3 DNA sequence: TGTGCCAGCAGCTTAGATGGACAGCCCTACGAGCAGTACTTC.

This clone was recorded a few times. Here the CDR3 reads CASRFQSGGEQFF. CDR3 bases: TGTGCCAGCAGATTCCAGTCAGGGGGTGAGCAGTTCTTC. The chain recombines TRBV6-5 with TRBJ2-1, with 7 positions matching TRBD1. This CDR3 has 13 residues. J gave up 9 bases and V 6 bases, and 8 bases lay outside the gene matches. Per germline, CDR1 MNHEY and CDR2 SVGAGI.

This clone was counted between two and nine times. The rearrangement links TRBV18 to TRBJ1-3; 10 bases agree with TRBD1. The V segment lost 2 bases and the J segment 2 bases; nucleotides outside the gene matches: 9. The CDR3 consists of 18 residues. The germline V gene encodes CDR1 KGHSH and CDR2 LQKENI. CDR3 nucleotide sequence: TGTGCCAGCTCACCATTGGGACAGGGGTATAACCCTGGAAACACCATATATTTT. Its translation is CASSPLGQGYNPGNTIYF.

The rearrangement joins TRBV21-1 to TRBJ2-7; the D segment call TRBD2 is taken from the table without a DNA check. TRBV21-1 is flagged as a pseudogene. The CDR3 spans 17 residues. The CDR3 is CASSKVRASGRWDEQYF. The CDR3 nucleotides read TGTGCCAGCAGCAAAGTCAGGGCTAGCGGGAGGTGGGACGAGCAGTACTTC.

This clone was detected a few times. This chain uses TRBV4-1 with TRBJ2-1; 10 bases agree with TRBD2. The V segment lost 4 bases and the J segment 7 bases; nucleotides outside the gene matches: 13. CDR3 length: 17 residues. CDR1 and CDR2 (germline): MGHRA, YSYEKL. Here the CDR3 reads CASSLRLSGRPRNEQFF. For the CDR3, the DNA is TGCGCCAGCAGCCTTCGACTTAGCGGGAGGCCACGGAATGAGCAGTTCTTC.